What follows are 20 T cell receptor beta chains derived from one specimen sequenced in a study of shared clonotypes between healthy human individuals. Naive-designated CD8 cells lacked CD45RO, were positively enriched for CCR7, and omitted terminally differentiated effector memory CD45RA+ cells. TCRdb keeps only in-frame clones here, not all; method: immunoSEQ multiplex PCR. Of 2 million to 2.5 million clones in the sample, 93% are singletons; the top ten hold 1.5% to 2%. Sequenced sample: naive CD8+ T cells from PBMCs. All receptors derive from a man aged 18 to 29 in good health. Some clones in this sample may be carry-over from other donors' samples.

On this clone: The same CDR3 is also encoded by other DNA sequences in this sample. The CDR3 coding sequence is TGTGCCAGCAGTTCAGGGGGAAGCAATCAGCCCCAGCATTTT. This sequence encodes CASSSGGSNQPQHF. The rearrangement joins TRBV6-5 to TRBJ1-5, with 7 nucleotides matching TRBD1. The CDR3 is 14 residues long. Trimming removed 4 bases from V and 1 base from J; junction bases left unmatched: 1. CDR1 and CDR2 (germline): MNHEY, SVGAGI.

V gene TRBV28 combines with J gene TRBJ1-2, with 10 bases lining up with TRBD1. The ends lost 4 bases at V and 8 bases at J; junction bases unmatched: 16. The CDR3 extends over 17 amino acids. From germline, CDR1 is MDHEN and CDR2 SYDVKM. The CDR3 protein is CASSSIWVTGGRGGYTF. CDR3 nucleotide sequence: TGTGCCAGCAGTTCCATATGGGTGACAGGGGGCCGAGGAGGCTACACCTTC.

This chain's CDR3 is CASTWTGSSYEQYF. DNA for the CDR3: TGTGCCAGCACTTGGACAGGCAGCTCCTACGAGCAGTACTTC. This sequence joins TRBV28 and TRBJ2-7; 7 bases align to TRBD1. From germline, CDR1 is MDHEN and CDR2 SYDVKM. Losses at the gene ends were 7 bases for V and 0 bases for J; bases not matched to a gene: 6. The CDR3 extends over 14 amino acids. Complete variable domain (other parts from reference TRBV28 and TRBJ2-7): DVKVTQSSRYLVKRTGEKVFLECVQDMDHENMFWYRQDPGLGLRLIYFSYDVKMKEKGDIPEGYSVSREKKERFSLILESASTNQTSMYLCASTWTGSSYEQYFGPGTRLTVT.

The V call is TRBV5-3, the J call TRBJ2-7; D is unclear. TRBV5-3 carries the ORF label, with uncertain function. The CDR3 spans 16 residues. Trimming removed 3 bases at V and 0 bases at J, with 16 bases between. The CDR3 is CARSSDERAPSYEQYF. The CDR3 DNA follows: TGTGCCAGAAGCTCAGATGAAAGGGCCCCCTCCTACGAGCAGTACTTC.

The chain is built from TRBV6-6 and TRBJ1-2; TRBD1 matches at 8 bases. Germline loops: CDR1 MNHNY, CDR2 SVGAGI (reference sequence). This CDR3 has 12 amino acids. The junction had 5 bases not matched to a gene; V was cut back by 6 bases and J by 8 bases. This chain's CDR3 is CASSQGAEGYTF. DNA for the CDR3: TGTGCCAGCAGCCAGGGGGCGGAAGGCTACACCTTC.

This clone was counted between two and nine times. V gene TRBV27 combines with J gene TRBJ2-1, with 9 bases matching TRBD1. With 7 bases clipped from V and 6 bases from J, the junction kept 4 bases outside the gene matches. This CDR3 region has 13 residues. Germline CDR1 is MNHEY and CDR2 is SMNVEV (reference sequence). The CDR3 spells CASKGTGINEQFF. CDR3 DNA sequence: TGTGCCAGCAAGGGGACAGGGATCAATGAGCAGTTCTTC.

The chain links TRBV6-5 to TRBJ1-1; TRBD1 might be the D (5 bases). The CDR3 runs to 14 residues. Germline V gene sequence: CDR1 MNHEY, CDR2 SVGAGI. V lost 8 bases and J 6 bases, leaving 19 bases between the germline ends. For the CDR3, the DNA is TGTGCCAGCTCAGTTACTGGTTGGGGGTCTGAAGCTTTCTTT. As protein: CASSVTGWGSEAFF.

The chain has TRBV7-9 and TRBJ1-2; no clear D. V lost 3 bases, J lost 3 bases, and 14 bases lay in between. Germline V gene data show CDR1 as SEHNR and CDR2 as FQNEAQ (reference sequence). CDR3 length equals 15 residues. CDR3 loop: CASSFGVSSHYGYTF. The CDR3 region has the DNA TGTGCCAGCAGCTTTGGGGTCTCCTCCCACTATGGCTACACCTTC.

The genes are TRBV19 and TRBJ2-2; unclear D gene. The CDR3 extends over 12 amino acids. The V and J ends lost 5 bases and 7 bases respectively, with 8 bases between them. Germline CDR1 LNHDA, CDR2 SQIVND (reference sequence). The CDR3 protein is CASSSPGGELFF. CDR3 nucleotides: TGTGCCAGTAGTTCTCCCGGCGGGGAGCTGTTTTTT.

V is TRBV9 and J is TRBJ2-3, with a tentative D call TRBD2 (5 bases). Germline CDR1 SGDLS, CDR2 YYNGEE. Between the trimmed V and J ends, which lost 1 base and 11 bases, there was a span of 11 bases. The CDR3 has 12 residues. This chain's CDR3 is CASSVREWEQYF. The CDR3 bases are TGTGCCAGCAGCGTAAGGGAGTGGGAGCAGTATTTT.

This chain connects TRBV11-1 to TRBJ1-4, with 7 bases aligning to TRBD1. Germline values: CDR1 SGHAT, CDR2 FQDESV (reference sequence). The CDR3 extends over 15 amino acids. Trimming at V came to 5 bases and at J to 0 bases, leaving 3 bases not matched to a gene. The CDR3: CASSVGTATNEKLFF. In DNA form, the CDR3 reads TGTGCCAGCAGCGTCGGGACAGCAACTAATGAAAAACTGTTTTTT. Full variable domain (outside the CDR3, taken from reference TRBV11-1 and TRBJ1-4): EAEVAQSPRYKITEKSQAVAFWCDPISGHATLYWYRQILGQGPELLVQFQDESVVDDSQLPKDRFSAERLKGVDSTLKIQPAELGDSAMYLCASSVGTATNEKLFFGSGTQLSVL.

This clone is a singleton in its sample. The V and J genes are TRBV27 and TRBJ2-1; 8 bases map to TRBD2. The CDR3 covers 16 residues. The germline V gene encodes CDR1 MNHEY and CDR2 SMNVEV (reference sequence). V lost 6 bases and J lost 9; bases outside the gene matches: 16. CDR3 residues: CASSPPFMREVGEQFF. The CDR3 coding sequence is TGTGCCAGCAGCCCCCCATTTATGCGGGAGGTCGGTGAGCAGTTCTTC.

As concerns this clone: This specimen includes other DNA sequences encoding the same CDR3. J is TRBJ2-7 and V is TRBV27; D possibly matches TRBD1 or TRBD2 (5 bases each). This CDR3 comprises 14 residues. V lost 4 bases, J lost 0 bases, and 10 bases lay in between. The germline V gene has CDR1 MNHEY and CDR2 SMNVEV (reference sequence). CDR3 sequence reads: CASSWDRSSYEQYF. As DNA, the CDR3 is TGTGCCAGCAGTTGGGACCGGAGCTCCTACGAGCAGTACTTC.

The V gene is TRBV28, the J gene TRBJ2-1; the match to TRBD1 covers 7 bases. The CDR3 has 16 residues. J gave up 2 bases and V 3 bases, and 7 bases lay outside the gene matches. The germline CDR1 and CDR2 sequences are MDHEN and SYDVKM. In DNA, the CDR3 is TGTGCCAGCAGTTTTGGGTGGACAGGACCCTACAATGAGCAGTTCTTC. Translated: CASSFGWTGPYNEQFF.

Notes on this clone: Within the sample, other DNA sequences also encode this same CDR3. The chain combines TRBV6-6 with TRBJ2-2; no definite D call. The length of the CDR3 is 12 residues. Germline assignment: CDR1 MNHNY and CDR2 SVGAGI (reference sequence). V lost 6 bases and J lost 5, with 7 bases in between. The CDR3 protein is CASSPGTGELFF. CDR3 bases: TGTGCCAGCAGCCCCGGGACCGGGGAGCTGTTTTTT.

The chain couples TRBV7-9 to TRBJ1-2; D not certain. With 8 bases removed from V and 7 bases from J, the gap between germline ends came to 11 bases. Germline loops: CDR1 SEHNR, CDR2 FQNEAQ (reference sequence). The CDR3 spans 11 residues. As DNA, the CDR3 is TGTGCCAGCGAACCTGGGGTTGGCTACACCTTC. Amino acid sequence: CASEPGVGYTF.

This chain uses TRBV6-5 with TRBJ1-1; D possibly corresponds to TRBD1 (6 bases). CDR3 length equals 15 residues. Germline CDR1 and CDR2: MNHEY and SVGAGI. Trimming left V 4 bases short and J 4 bases short, with 16 bases between. The CDR3 nucleotides are TGTGCCAGCAGTTTAGATAGGGGGGTGGGCACTGAAGCTTTCTTT. As protein: CASSLDRGVGTEAFF.

The chain carries TRBV27 and TRBJ2-7, with D perhaps matching TRBD2 (6 bases). The length of the CDR3 is 14 residues. Trimming shortened V by 7 bases and J by 6 bases, and 19 bases separated the two germline ends. The germline V gene has CDR1 MNHEY and CDR2 SMNVEV (reference sequence). The DNA for the CDR3 is TGTGCCAGCAATGCCCGGGAGTTCTCCGGCGAGCAGTACTTC. It translates to CASNAREFSGEQYF.

The chain is built from TRBV7-8 and TRBJ1-1; the D is unclear. Trimming took off 2 bases at V and 0 bases at J, with 13 bases between the two ends. The CDR3 contains 16 residues. Germline CDR1 reads SGHVS; CDR2 reads FQNEAQ. The DNA of the CDR3 is TGTGCCAGCAGCTTACGAACTGGACTAATGAACACTGAAGCTTTCTTT. Protein sequence: CASSLRTGLMNTEAFF. The whole variable domain, filled in from reference TRBV7-8 and TRBJ1-1, reads GAGVSQSPRYKVAKRGQDVALRCDPISGHVSLFWYQQALGQGPEFLTYFQNEAQLDKSGLPSDRFFAERPEGSVSTLKIQRTQQEDSAVYLCASSLRTGLMNTEAFFGQGTRLTVV.

The V and J genes are TRBV29-1 and TRBJ2-3, with 13 positions matching TRBD2. V shed 2 bases, J shed 5 bases, and the junction held 10 bases outside the gene matches. The length of the CDR3 is 17 residues. In germline, CDR1 is SQVTM, CDR2 ANQGSEA. This CDR3 is CSVELPLAGGPRDTQYF. The DNA for the CDR3 is TGCAGCGTTGAACTCCCACTAGCGGGAGGGCCTAGAGATACGCAGTATTTT.